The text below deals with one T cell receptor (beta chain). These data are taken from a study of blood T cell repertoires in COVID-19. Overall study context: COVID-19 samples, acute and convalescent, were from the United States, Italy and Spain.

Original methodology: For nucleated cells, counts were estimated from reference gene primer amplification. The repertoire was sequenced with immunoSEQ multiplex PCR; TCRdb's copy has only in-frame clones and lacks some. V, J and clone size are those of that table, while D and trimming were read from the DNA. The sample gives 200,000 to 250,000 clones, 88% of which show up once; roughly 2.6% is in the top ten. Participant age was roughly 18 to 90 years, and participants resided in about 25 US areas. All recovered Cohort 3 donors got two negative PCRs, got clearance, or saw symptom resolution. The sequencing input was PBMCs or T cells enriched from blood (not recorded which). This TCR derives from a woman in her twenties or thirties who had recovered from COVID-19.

CDR3 sequence: CASSSRTSGKETQYF. Written as DNA, the CDR3 is TGTGCCAGCAGCTCCAGGACTAGCGGAAAAGAGACCCAGTACTTC. V usage is TRBV28 and J usage is TRBJ2-5, with 10 positions matching TRBD2. The V gene's germline CDR1 is MDHEN and CDR2 SYDVKM. Trimming at V came to 6 bases and at J to 3 bases, leaving 7 bases not matched to a gene. CDR3 size: 15 residues.